This T cell receptor (beta chain) was observed in a study of regulatory T cells in long-lasting Graves disease. Per the germline V gene, CDR1 is GTSNPN and CDR2 is SVGIG (reference sequence). The CDR3 sequence is 11 residues long. V was clipped by 0 bases and J by 13 bases, with 9 bases between them. Arm-PCR of CDR3 regions with iRepertoire HTBI primers generated TCR beta libraries. TCRdb called the multiplex PCR reads again in MiXCR, with one record for every CDR3 protein. Altogether around 430,000 distinct CDR3 sequences are present, less than 25% being singletons, with the ten largest covering 10% to 15%. The time point was: persistent/refractory GD, antithyroid drugs over 5 years with positive TRAb. From PBMCs, RNA was extracted and then used to make the TCR library. This clonotype has ten or more counts.

The origin of this receptor is a female donor with Graves disease. This specimen was peripheral blood mononuclear cells (PBMCs), taken when the disease was refractory, from a patient treated with antithyroid drugs. The chain carries TRBV30 and TRBJ1-4; no clear D gene. Written as DNA, the CDR3 is TGTGCCTGGAGTGTGAGAGGTGGACTGTTTTTT. As protein: CAWSVRGGLFF.